This T cell receptor beta chain appears in the sequencing data of a study of radiotherapy plus CTLA-4 blockade in lung cancer (dated by TCRdb to the late 2010s). Describing the broader study: Objective responses occurred in more than 15% of enrolled patients, and 30% to 35% achieved disease control. On the study overall, not on this receptor specifically: The strongest predictors of response, as reported, were early dynamic changes in blood T cell clones along with a rise in serum interferon-beta after radiation. After treatment with radiotherapy and ipilimumab, TCR clones that originated in tumors expanded in peripheral blood.

The study tested focal radiation therapy combined with CTLA-4 blockade (ipilimumab) in patients with chemo-refractory metastatic non-small-cell lung cancer. The library relied on the immunoSEQ multiplex PCR assay. In its TCRdb copy, this immuneACCESS table keeps in-frame sequences only and misses some clones. Where compared with another copy, unresolved V genes explain less than half of these, and the others have no known cause. For this sample the table gives more than 75,000 clones, of which about 88% were detected only once. The ten most abundant clones make up over 0.85% of the sample. Including cysteine and phenylalanine, the CDR3 has 12 amino acids. Kept here is only the CDR3 DNA, which spans 36 bases and is read in frame from base 1. CDR1 and CDR2 (SNHLY, FYNNEI) derive from the germline V gene. The V and J ends are trimmed by 5 bases and 14 bases, leaving 16 bases between them. To note about this clone: The target of this receptor is not known. No base quality values were provided; no much bigger clone lies one nucleotide off.

This TCR was sampled from a human donor with non-small cell lung cancer who had stable disease on radiotherapy plus ipilimumab. The sequencing used peripheral blood, collected from a patient treated with radiotherapy plus ipilimumab. The V and J genes are TRBV2 and TRBJ2-1, with the D call perhaps TRBD1 or TRBD2, as 5 bases match in each case. The bases read TGTGCCAGCAGTTCTTACTCACAGGAGGAGTTCTTC. This codes for CASSSYSQEEFF.